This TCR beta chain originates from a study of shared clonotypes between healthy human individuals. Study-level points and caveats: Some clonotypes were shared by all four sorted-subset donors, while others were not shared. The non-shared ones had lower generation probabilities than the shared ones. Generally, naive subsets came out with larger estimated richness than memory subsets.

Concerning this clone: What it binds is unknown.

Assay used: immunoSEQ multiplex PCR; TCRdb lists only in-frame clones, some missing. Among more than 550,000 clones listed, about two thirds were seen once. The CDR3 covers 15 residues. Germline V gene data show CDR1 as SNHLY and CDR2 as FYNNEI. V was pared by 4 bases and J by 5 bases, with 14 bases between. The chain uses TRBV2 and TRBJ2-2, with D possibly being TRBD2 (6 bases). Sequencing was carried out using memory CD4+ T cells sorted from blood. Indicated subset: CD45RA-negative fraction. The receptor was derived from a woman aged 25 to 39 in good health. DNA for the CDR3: TGTGCCAGCAGTGGACGGGAGCTCTTGACCGGGGAGCTGTTTTTT. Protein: CASSGRELLTGELFF.